This T cell receptor (beta chain) was observed in a study of blood T cell repertoires in COVID-19. Study-wide context: Acute-phase and convalescent COVID-19 samples originated in the United States, Italy and Spain. The cDNA or gDNA used as material had been derived from T cells, B-cell-depleted T cells, or PBMCs.

Followed longitudinally, the Seattle patients had been enrolled during active infection. V gave up 2 bases and J gave up 4 bases; unmatched junction bases: 14. CDR1 is SGHNT and CDR2 is YYREEE in the germline V gene (reference sequence). The CDR3 extends over 18 amino acids. As processed by the authors: Reference gene primer amplification in the assay estimated nucleated cell counts. The table came from immunoSEQ multiplex PCR; TCRdb's copy has only in-frame clones and leaves some out. Clonal size and the V and J genes are those of that table, whereas D and trimming came from the DNA. Seen here are 70,000 or so clones, more than 70% observed once, and the top ten hold roughly 12%.

This sequence joins TRBV5-4 and TRBJ2-5; the match to TRBD1 covers 10 bases. This TCR derives from a man in his fifties with COVID-19, enrolled during active disease. The sample was peripheral blood. Written as DNA, the CDR3 is TGTGCCAGCAGCTTTGGAACGAGGAGAGGACAGGGGGGAGAGACCCAGTACTTC. Encoded protein: CASSFGTRRGQGGETQYF.